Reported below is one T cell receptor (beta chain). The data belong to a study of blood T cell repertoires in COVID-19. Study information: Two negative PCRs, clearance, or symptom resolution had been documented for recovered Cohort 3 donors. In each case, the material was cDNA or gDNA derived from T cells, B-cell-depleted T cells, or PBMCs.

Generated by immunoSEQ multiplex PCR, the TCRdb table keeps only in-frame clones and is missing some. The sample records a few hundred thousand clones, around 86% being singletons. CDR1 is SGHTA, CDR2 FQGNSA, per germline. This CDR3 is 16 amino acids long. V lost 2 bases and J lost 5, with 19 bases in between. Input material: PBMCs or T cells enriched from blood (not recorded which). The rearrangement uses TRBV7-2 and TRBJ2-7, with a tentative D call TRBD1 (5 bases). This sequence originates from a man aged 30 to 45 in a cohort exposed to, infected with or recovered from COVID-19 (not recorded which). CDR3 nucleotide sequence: TGTGCCAGCAGCTTAATGGGTCAGGGTTATTTCGACGAGCAGTACTTC. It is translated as CASSLMGQGYFDEQYF.